This TCR beta chain comes out of a study of blood T cell repertoires in COVID-19. Germline lookup yields CDR1 MGHRA and CDR2 YSYEKL. V shed 4 bases and J shed 3 bases, with 13 bases lying between them. CDR3 length: 14 amino acids. TCRdb's table, derived via immunoSEQ multiplex PCR, lists solely in-frame clones and lacks some. Of approximately 190,000 clones detected, 65% to 85% appear once; the ten largest clones hold about 3.3%. The receptor was derived from a woman aged 25 to 45 who had been exposed to COVID-19. The gene calls are TRBV4-1 and TRBJ2-7, with unresolved D. What was sequenced was PBMCs or T cells enriched from blood (not recorded which). In DNA, the CDR3 is TGCGCCAGCAGCCCCTATGCCTCAAGCTACGAGCAGTACTTC. Residues: CASSPYASSYEQYF.